This T cell receptor (beta chain) was profiled in a study of vaccination effects on CD4 cells after COVID-19. Study-wide points: Of the vaccine-induced clones from healthy vaccinees, merely 1 of 255 recognized common cold coronaviruses as well. Late after vaccination, infection- and vaccine-induced clones showed marked clonal contraction.

This clone was counted between two and nine times. The target antigen is unknown. This CDR3 spans 13 amino acids. The V end was cut by 3 bases, the J end by 3 bases, with 9 bases between. Germline V gene sequence: CDR1 SGHRS, CDR2 YFSETQ. Profiling relied on immunoSEQ multiplex PCR, and the TCRdb table lists in-frame clones only, not all of them. Seen here are about 25,000 clones, 69% observed once, and the top ten hold around 8.4%. Pools of viral peptides were used by the ViraFEST assay to expand antigen-specific CD4+ T cells ahead of sequencing. On roughly day 10 of culture, CD4+ T cells were separated out. The vaccine given was either BNT162b2 or mRNA-1273, in two doses. Each vaccine recipient was nucleocapsid antibody negative and had no prior SARS-CoV-2 infection. It was with around 9.9 IU/ml IL-2 and around 10 ug/ml peptides that 1.5 million to 2.5 million PBMC per well were cultured.

The source was CD4+ T cells from PBMCs cultured with SARS-CoV-2 spike peptides, collected after COVID-19 vaccination. The TCR sequence derives from a human donor who received a COVID-19 vaccine. This sequence joins TRBV5-1 and TRBJ1-2, with D tentatively TRBD1 (5 bases). The CDR3 loop is CASSYQGDYGYTF. In DNA, the CDR3 is TGCGCCAGCAGCTACCAGGGCGACTATGGCTACACCTTC.